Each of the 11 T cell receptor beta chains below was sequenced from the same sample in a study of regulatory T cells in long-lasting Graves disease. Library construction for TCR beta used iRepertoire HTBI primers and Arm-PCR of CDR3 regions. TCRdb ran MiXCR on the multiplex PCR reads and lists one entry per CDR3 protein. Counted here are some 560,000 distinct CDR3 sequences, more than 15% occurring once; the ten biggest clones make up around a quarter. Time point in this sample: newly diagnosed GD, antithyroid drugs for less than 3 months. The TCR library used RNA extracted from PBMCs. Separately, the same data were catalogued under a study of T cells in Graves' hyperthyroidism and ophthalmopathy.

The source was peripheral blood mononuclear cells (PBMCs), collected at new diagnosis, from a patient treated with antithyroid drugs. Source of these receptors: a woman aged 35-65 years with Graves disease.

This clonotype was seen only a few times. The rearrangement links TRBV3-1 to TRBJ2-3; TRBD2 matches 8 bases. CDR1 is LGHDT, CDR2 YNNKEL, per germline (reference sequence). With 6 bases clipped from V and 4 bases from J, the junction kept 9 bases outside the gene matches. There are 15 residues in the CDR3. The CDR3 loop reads CASSRYGGASDTQYF. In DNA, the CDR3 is TGTGCCAGCAGTCGATACGGGGGGGCGTCAGATACGCAGTATTTT.

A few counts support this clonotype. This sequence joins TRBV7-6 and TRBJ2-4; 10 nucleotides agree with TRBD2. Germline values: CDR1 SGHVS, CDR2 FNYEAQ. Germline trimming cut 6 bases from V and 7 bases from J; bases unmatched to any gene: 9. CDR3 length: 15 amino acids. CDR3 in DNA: TGTGCCAGCAGTCCCGAAGCGGGAGGGGCTAACATTCAGTACTTC. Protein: CASSPEAGGANIQYF.

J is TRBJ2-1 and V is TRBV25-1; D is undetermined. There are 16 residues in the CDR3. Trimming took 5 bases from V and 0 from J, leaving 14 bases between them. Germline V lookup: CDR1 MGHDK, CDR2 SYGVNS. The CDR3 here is CASSPRSVGSYNEQFF. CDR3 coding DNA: TGTGCCAGCAGTCCCCGATCCGTAGGCTCCTACAATGAGCAGTTCTTC. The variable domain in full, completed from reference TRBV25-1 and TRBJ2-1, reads EADIYQTPRYLVIGTGKKITLECSQTMGHDKMYWYQQDPGMELHLIHYSYGVNSTEKGDLSSESTVSRIRTEHFPLTLESARPSHTSQYLCASSPRSVGSYNEQFFGPGTRLTVL.

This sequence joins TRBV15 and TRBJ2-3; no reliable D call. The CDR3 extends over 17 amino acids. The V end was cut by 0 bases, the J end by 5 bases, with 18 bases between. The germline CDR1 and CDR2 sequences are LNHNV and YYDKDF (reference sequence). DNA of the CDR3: TGTGCCACCAGCAGAGAATACTGGGCCAAAATTGAAGATACGCAGTATTTT. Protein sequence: CATSREYWAKIEDTQYF.

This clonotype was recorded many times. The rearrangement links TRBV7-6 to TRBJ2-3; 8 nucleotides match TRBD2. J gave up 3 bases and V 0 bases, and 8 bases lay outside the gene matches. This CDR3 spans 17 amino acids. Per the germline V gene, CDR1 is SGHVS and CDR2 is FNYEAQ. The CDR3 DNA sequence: TGTGCCAGCAGCTTAGCGATCGGGGGGGGTCCGACAGATACGCAGTATTTT. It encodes CASSLAIGGGPTDTQYF.

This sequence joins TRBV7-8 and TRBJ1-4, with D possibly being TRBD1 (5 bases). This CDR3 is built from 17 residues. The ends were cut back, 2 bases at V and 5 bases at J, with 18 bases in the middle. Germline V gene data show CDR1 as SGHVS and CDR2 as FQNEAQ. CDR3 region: CASSLLLVPGPNEKLFF. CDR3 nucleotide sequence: TGTGCCAGCAGCTTACTCCTTGTCCCAGGGCCGAATGAAAAACTGTTTTTT. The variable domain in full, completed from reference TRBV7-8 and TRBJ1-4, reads GAGVSQSPRYKVAKRGQDVALRCDPISGHVSLFWYQQALGQGPEFLTYFQNEAQLDKSGLPSDRFFAERPEGSVSTLKIQRTQQEDSAVYLCASSLLLVPGPNEKLFFGSGTQLSVL.

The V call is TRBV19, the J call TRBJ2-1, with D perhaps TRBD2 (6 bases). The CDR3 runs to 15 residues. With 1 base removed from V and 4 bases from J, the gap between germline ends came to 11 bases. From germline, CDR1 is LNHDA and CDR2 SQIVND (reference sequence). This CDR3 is CASSIAGDGYNEQFF. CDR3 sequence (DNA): TGTGCCAGTAGTATAGCGGGGGACGGATACAATGAGCAGTTCTTC.

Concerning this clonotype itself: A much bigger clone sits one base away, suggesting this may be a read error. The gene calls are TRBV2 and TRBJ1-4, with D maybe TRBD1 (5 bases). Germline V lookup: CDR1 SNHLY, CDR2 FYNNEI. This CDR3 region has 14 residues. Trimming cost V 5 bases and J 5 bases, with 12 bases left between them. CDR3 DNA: TGTGCCAGCAGTCCCCGGGAGGGGAATGAAAAACTGTTTTTT. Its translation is CASSPREGNEKLFF.

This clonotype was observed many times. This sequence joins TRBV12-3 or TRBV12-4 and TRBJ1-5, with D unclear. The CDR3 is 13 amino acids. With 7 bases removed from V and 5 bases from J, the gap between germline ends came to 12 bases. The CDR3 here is CASTRDHYQPQHF. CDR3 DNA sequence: TGTGCCAGCACCCGAGACCACTATCAGCCCCAGCATTTT.

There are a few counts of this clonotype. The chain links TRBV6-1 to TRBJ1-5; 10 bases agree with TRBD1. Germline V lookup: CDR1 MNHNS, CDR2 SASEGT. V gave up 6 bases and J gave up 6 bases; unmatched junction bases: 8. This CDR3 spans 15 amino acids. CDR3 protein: CASRDGQGDRQPQHF. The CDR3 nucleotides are TGTGCCAGCAGAGATGGACAGGGGGATCGTCAGCCCCAGCATTTT.

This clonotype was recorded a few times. CDR3 sequence (DNA): TGCGCCAGCAGCGTGAGAAGGGGGTCTGGCTACACCTTC. This sequence encodes CASSVRRGSGYTF. The chain links TRBV5-1 to TRBJ1-2, with D possibly matching TRBD1 (6 bases). Germline assignment: CDR1 SGHRS and CDR2 YFSETQ. This CDR3 region has 13 residues. Trimming took off 4 bases at V and 7 bases at J, with 14 bases between the two ends. The full variable domain, rest sourced from reference TRBV5-1 and TRBJ1-2, is KAGVTQTPRYLIKTRGQQVTLSCSPISGHRSVSWYQQTPGQGLQFLFEYFSETQRNKGNFPGRFSGRQFSNSRSEMNVSTLELGDSALYLCASSVRRGSGYTFGSGTRLTVV.